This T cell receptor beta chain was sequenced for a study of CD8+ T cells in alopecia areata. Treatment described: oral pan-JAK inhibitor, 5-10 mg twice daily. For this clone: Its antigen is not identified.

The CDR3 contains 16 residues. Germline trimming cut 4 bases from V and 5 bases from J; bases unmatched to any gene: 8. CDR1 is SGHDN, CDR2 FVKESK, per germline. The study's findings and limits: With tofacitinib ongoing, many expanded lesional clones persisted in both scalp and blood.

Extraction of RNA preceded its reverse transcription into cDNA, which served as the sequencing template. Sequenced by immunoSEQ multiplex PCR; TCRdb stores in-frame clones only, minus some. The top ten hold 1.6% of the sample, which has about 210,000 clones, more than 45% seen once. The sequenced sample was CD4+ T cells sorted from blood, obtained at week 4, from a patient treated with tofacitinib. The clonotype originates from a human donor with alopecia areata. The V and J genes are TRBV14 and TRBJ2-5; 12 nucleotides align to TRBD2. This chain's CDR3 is CASSPQGGLAGETQYF. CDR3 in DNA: TGTGCCAGCAGCCCGCAGGGAGGACTAGCGGGGGAGACCCAGTACTTC.